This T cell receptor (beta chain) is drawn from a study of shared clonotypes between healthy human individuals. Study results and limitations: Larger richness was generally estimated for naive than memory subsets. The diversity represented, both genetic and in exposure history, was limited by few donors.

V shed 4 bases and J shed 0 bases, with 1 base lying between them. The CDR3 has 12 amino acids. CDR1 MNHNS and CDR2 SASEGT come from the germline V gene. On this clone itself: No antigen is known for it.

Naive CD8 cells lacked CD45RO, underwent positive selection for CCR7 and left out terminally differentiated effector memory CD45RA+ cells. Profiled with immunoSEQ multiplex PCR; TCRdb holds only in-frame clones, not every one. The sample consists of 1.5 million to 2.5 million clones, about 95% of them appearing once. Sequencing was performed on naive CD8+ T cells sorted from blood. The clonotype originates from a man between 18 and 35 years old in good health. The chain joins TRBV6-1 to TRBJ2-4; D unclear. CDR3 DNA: TGTGCCAGCAGTGGAGCCAAAAACATTCAGTACTTC. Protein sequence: CASSGAKNIQYF.